This section outlines one T cell receptor (beta chain) sequence together with its context. Its specificity is unknown. The sample originates from a study of response to subunit inactivated influenza vaccine. General study points: The authors put forward the suggestion that each seasonal influenza vaccination may bring in only a limited number of new T cells.

The CDR3 sequence is 15 residues long. Trimming cost V 0 bases and J 4 bases, with 13 bases left between them. Germline loops: CDR1 MNHGY, CDR2 SVAAGI. In TCRdb, the RT-PCR reads were re-called with MiXCR into one record per CDR3 protein. There are about 780,000 distinct CDR3 sequences in the sample; around a sixth occur only once, and about a tenth lies in the top ten. The source is a man aged 50-59 years who received an inactivated influenza vaccine. This specimen consisted of PBMCs from blood, obtained less than 6 days after vaccination. The gene calls are TRBV6-9 and TRBJ2-7, with a weak D call TRBD2 (5 bases). The CDR3 nucleotides read TGTGCCAGCAGTTATTCGAAATCCGGGGAGTACGAGCAGTACTTC. Translation: CASSYSKSGEYEQYF.